The source of this TCR beta chain is a study of patients and donors after allogeneic stem cell transplantation. Between the trimmed V and J ends, which lost 6 bases and 3 bases, there was a span of 11 bases. The germline V gene encodes CDR1 MNHEY and CDR2 SVGEGT. The CDR3 extends over 14 amino acids. This clonotype was seen a few times. A single record per CDR3 protein comes from TCRdb applying MiXCR to the RT-PCR reads. The sample has about 230,000 distinct CDR3 sequences, 13% to 15% seen once. The source is a human donor who was either an allogeneic HSCT recipient or a stem cell or donor lymphocyte infusion donor (not recorded which). It is not recorded whose cells these are; they may come from a transplant donor. The sample consisted of blood, either unsorted or a sorted T cell fraction (not recorded which). The chain has TRBV6-2 or TRBV6-3 and TRBJ2-2; tentative D call: TRBD1 (6 bases). The CDR3 nucleotides read TGTGCCAGCAGACAGGGTACAGACACCGGGGAGCTGTTTTTT. As protein: CASRQGTDTGELFF.